The 24 T cell receptor beta chains below come from one sample, sequenced in a study of shared clonotypes between healthy human individuals. The table came from immunoSEQ multiplex PCR; TCRdb's copy has only in-frame clones and leaves some out. The data hold around 990,000 clones, with 77% observed a single time. Source material: memory CD4+ T cells from PBMCs. The subset was: CD45RA-negative fraction. These receptors all come from a man aged 18 to 29 in good health. Some clones in this sample may be carry-over from other donors' samples.

V gene TRBV11-2 combines with J gene TRBJ2-7; D gene uncertain. The CDR3 is 14 amino acids. Looked up from germline, CDR1 is SGHAT and CDR2 is FQNNGV. The germline V and J ends were trimmed by 4 bases and 2 bases, with 12 bases remaining between them. CDR3 sequence (DNA): TGTGCCAGCAGCTCGCCCAGACTTACCTACGAGCAGTACTTC. Its translation: CASSSPRLTYEQYF.

This clone has just a few counts. This chain joins TRBV6-5 and TRBJ2-5, with D perhaps TRBD1 (5 bases). With 8 bases removed from V and 2 bases from J, the gap between germline ends came to 15 bases. The CDR3 spans 14 residues. The germline CDR1 and CDR2 sequences are MNHEY and SVGAGI. The chain's CDR3 is CASAMGPGQETQYF. CDR3 coding DNA: TGTGCCAGCGCGATGGGGCCTGGTCAAGAGACCCAGTACTTC.

Points on this clone: Additional DNA sequences in this sample encode the identical CDR3. The rearrangement joins TRBV6-5 to TRBJ2-2; no definite D call. The V end was cut by 0 bases, the J end by 1 base, with 3 bases between. The germline V gene encodes CDR1 MNHEY and CDR2 SVGAGI. The CDR3 runs to 14 residues. CDR3 sequence: CASSYSRNTGELFF. CDR3 in DNA: TGTGCCAGCAGTTACTCCAGGAACACCGGGGAGCTGTTTTTT.

J is TRBJ1-6 and V is TRBV27; D might be TRBD1 (5 bases). V was shortened by 6 bases and J by 8 bases, with 20 bases between the two germline ends. The CDR3 extends over 16 amino acids. Germline CDR1 MNHEY, CDR2 SMNVEV (reference sequence). The CDR3 sequence is CASSLGERGVYSPLHF. In nucleotides, the CDR3 is TGTGCCAGCAGCTTAGGGGAACGAGGCGTGTATTCACCCCTCCACTTT.

The CDR3 nucleotides read TGCAGCGTTGAACGGGGCGGGAGCCGCTACGAGCAGTACTTC. Its protein product is CSVERGGSRYEQYF. V is TRBV29-1 and J is TRBJ2-5; 7 bases are shared with TRBD2. Judging by the DNA end, TRBJ2-7 fits better; the J call may be wrong. This CDR3 is 14 amino acids long. CDR1 is SQVTM, CDR2 ANQGSEA, per germline.

The J gene is TRBJ2-1, the V gene TRBV5-1; 9 positions match TRBD2. The J segment lost 8 bases and the V segment lost 0 bases, leaving 12 bases of the junction unmatched. Germline V gene sequence: CDR1 SGHRS, CDR2 YFSETQ. The length of the CDR3 is 17 residues. CDR3 nucleotides: TGCGCCAGCAGCTTGGGGACTAGCGCCATGGTCGTGCATGAGCAGTTCTTC. It specifies CASSLGTSAMVVHEQFF.

The DNA for the CDR3 is TGCAGCGCCGAGGACAGGGGGCGCTCCGAGCAGTACTTC. Its translation is CSAEDRGRSEQYF. The chain joins TRBV29-1 to TRBJ2-5; TRBD1 aligns across 11 bases. The DNA end lines up better with TRBJ2-7; the J call may be wrong. In germline, CDR1 is SQVTM, CDR2 ANQGSEA. The CDR3 is 13 residues long.

The J gene is TRBJ2-5, the V gene TRBV29-1; 12 bases line up with TRBD1. Germline loops: CDR1 SQVTM, CDR2 ANQGSEA. V lost 4 bases to trimming and J lost 4 bases; unmatched junction nucleotides: 4. The CDR3 is made up of 14 amino acids. Here the CDR3 reads CSVGWDRGRETQYF. CDR3 nucleotides: TGCAGCGTTGGGTGGGACAGGGGGCGAGAGACCCAGTACTTC.

The chain recombines TRBV4-2 with TRBJ2-1; the D is unclear. Trimming cost V 0 bases and J 7 bases, with 10 bases left between them. This CDR3 has 14 residues. Per germline, CDR1 LGHNA and CDR2 YNFKEQ. This CDR3 reads CASSQDELRNEQFF. The CDR3 DNA reads TGTGCCAGCAGCCAAGATGAGCTAAGGAATGAGCAGTTCTTC.

The V call is TRBV19, the J call TRBJ1-2; weak D call: TRBD1 (6 bases). Trimming took 8 bases from V and 0 from J, leaving 13 bases between them. This CDR3 contains 14 residues. Germline V lookup: CDR1 LNHDA, CDR2 SQIVND (reference sequence). The CDR3 region is CASGDRPANYGYTF. For the CDR3, the DNA is TGTGCCAGTGGAGACAGGCCAGCTAACTATGGCTACACCTTC.

This clone was counted a single time. The rearrangement links TRBV6-8 to TRBJ2-5; 12 bases agree with TRBD2. The germline V gene has CDR1 MNHGY and CDR2 SAAAGT. After removal of 7 bases from V and 2 bases from J, the junction contained 5 bases not matched to a gene. CDR3 size: 15 residues. This CDR3 reads CASNSSGRAQETQYF. CDR3 sequence (DNA): TGTGCCAGCAACTCTAGCGGGAGGGCTCAAGAGACCCAGTACTTC.

Ten or more counts support this clone. V usage is TRBV19 and J usage is TRBJ2-7, with 8 bases fitting TRBD1. The CDR3 consists of 13 residues. The V gene's germline CDR1 is LNHDA and CDR2 SQIVND (reference sequence). V lost 7 bases and J lost 6; bases outside the gene matches: 8. CDR3 region: CASNHRGAAEQYF. The CDR3 DNA is TGTGCCAGTAATCACAGGGGGGCGGCCGAGCAGTACTTC.

The gene calls are TRBV6-1 and TRBJ2-5; TRBD1 is a possible D gene (5 bases). Trimming cost V 3 bases and J 6 bases, with 11 bases left between them. The CDR3 loop spans 13 amino acids. Germline V gene data show CDR1 as MNHNS and CDR2 as SASEGT. In DNA form, the CDR3 reads TGTGCCAGCAGTGAGAACAGGTTAAAGACCCAGTACTTC. The encoded protein is CASSENRLKTQYF.

The chain recombines TRBV10-3 with TRBJ2-7, with D tentatively TRBD1 (5 bases). The germline V gene encodes CDR1 ENHRY and CDR2 SYGVKD. The V end was cut by 6 bases, the J end by 7 bases, with 13 bases between. This CDR3 spans 12 amino acids. CDR3 loop: CAISPGRGEQYF. The CDR3, as DNA: TGTGCCATCAGCCCAGGGCGTGGAGAGCAGTACTTC.

As for this clone: This may come from a read error, since a much larger clone is one base off. The identical CDR3 is also encoded by other nucleotide sequences in the sample. CDR3 protein: CASSAGTGEETQYF. CDR3 DNA sequence: TGTGCCAGCAGCGCCGGGACAGGGGAAGAGACCCAGTACTTC. The V and J genes are TRBV9 and TRBJ2-5; 10 bases are a match to TRBD1. Per germline, CDR1 SGDLS and CDR2 YYNGEE. V lost 3 bases to trimming and J lost 3 bases; unmatched junction nucleotides: 2. The CDR3 covers 14 residues.

The chain employs TRBV18 and TRBJ1-2, with 8 bases lining up with TRBD1. Losses at the gene ends were 5 bases for V and 0 bases for J; bases not matched to a gene: 8. The CDR3 consists of 16 residues. Per the germline V gene, CDR1 is KGHSH and CDR2 is LQKENI. The CDR3: CASSERQGPANYGYTF. DNA of the CDR3: TGTGCCAGCTCAGAAAGACAGGGGCCAGCTAACTATGGCTACACCTTC.

The chain has TRBV21-1 and TRBJ1-5; the DNA was not used to check the table's D call, TRBD1. TRBV21-1 is a documented pseudogene. The CDR3 is made up of 17 amino acids. CDR3 DNA: TGTGCCAGCAGCCTAAGTAAATACAGGGAAGGTGGTCAGCCCCAGCATTTT. The encoded protein is CASSLSKYREGGQPQHF.

Concerning this clone: A clone one base away is much larger, so this may be a read error. In the same sample, other DNA sequences code for this CDR3. The chain employs TRBV5-1 and TRBJ2-5; D ambiguous. This CDR3 comprises 12 residues. The ends were cut back, 0 bases at V and 4 bases at J, with 4 bases in the middle. Germline V gene lookup returns CDR1 SGHRS and CDR2 YFSETQ. The CDR3 here is CASSLDRETQYF. The DNA of the CDR3 is TGCGCCAGCAGCTTGGACCGAGAGACCCAGTACTTC.

The chain's CDR3 is CASSLDYKTYEQYF. The CDR3 DNA sequence: TGTGCCAGCAGCTTGGACTATAAGACCTACGAGCAGTACTTC. The chain recombines TRBV5-4 with TRBJ2-7, with D hard to call. The V end was cut by 0 bases, the J end by 2 bases, with 9 bases between. The CDR3 is 14 residues long. The V gene's germline CDR1 is SGHNT and CDR2 YYREEE (reference sequence).

This clone is a singleton in its sample. Additional DNA sequences in this sample encode the identical CDR3. The V gene is TRBV7-2, the J gene TRBJ2-7; D call uncertain. CDR3 size: 14 residues. Germline V lookup: CDR1 SGHTA, CDR2 FQGNSA. Deletions cut 1 base from V and 1 base from J, with 8 bases between. The CDR3 bases are TGTGCCAGCAGCTTAGGTCGCCAGTCCTACGAGCAGTACTTC. Translating gives CASSLGRQSYEQYF.

This clone was observed once. This rearrangement joins TRBV6-1 to TRBJ2-7; D gene ambiguous. V gave up 10 bases and J gave up 4 bases, with 11 bases separating them. The CDR3 extends over 11 amino acids. Germline V gives CDR1 MNHNS, CDR2 SASEGT. CDR3 sequence: CATALPYEQYF. DNA for the CDR3: TGTGCCACCGCGTTGCCATACGAGCAGTACTTC.

This clone was observed a handful of times. V is TRBV6-4 and J is TRBJ1-1; the D gene is possibly TRBD1 (5 bases). Trimming took off 8 bases at V and 1 base at J, with 11 bases between the two ends. Germline V gene sequence: CDR1 MRHNA, CDR2 SNTAGT. The CDR3 is 13 amino acids. CDR3 sequence: CASREGANTEAFF. As DNA, the CDR3 is TGTGCCAGCCGGGAAGGGGCGAACACTGAAGCTTTCTTT.

The chain is built from TRBV6-6 and TRBJ1-1; the D is unclear. V lost 5 bases, J lost 5 bases, and 6 bases lay in between. The CDR3 extends over 11 amino acids. The germline V gene has CDR1 MNHNY and CDR2 SVGAGI (reference sequence). The CDR3 DNA is TGTGCCAGCAGTCACGGAACTGAAGCTTTCTTT. Protein sequence: CASSHGTEAFF.

Notes on this clone: Other nucleotide sequences from this sample produce the same CDR3. The chain uses TRBV18 and TRBJ2-7; 8 nucleotides match TRBD1. Trimming removed 3 bases from V and 4 bases from J; junction bases left unmatched: 5. The CDR3 loop spans 14 amino acids. Germline lookup yields CDR1 KGHSH and CDR2 LQKENI. In DNA form, the CDR3 reads TGTGCCAGCTCACCGGTACAGGGGGATTACGAGCAGTACTTC. It encodes CASSPVQGDYEQYF. Based on the CDR3 plus reference TRBV18 and TRBJ2-7, the full variable domain is NAGVMQNPRHLVRRRGQEARLRCSPMKGHSHVYWYRQLPEEGLKFMVYLQKENIIDESGMPKERFSAEFPKEGPSILRIQQVVRGDSAAYFCASSPVQGDYEQYFGPGTRLTVT.